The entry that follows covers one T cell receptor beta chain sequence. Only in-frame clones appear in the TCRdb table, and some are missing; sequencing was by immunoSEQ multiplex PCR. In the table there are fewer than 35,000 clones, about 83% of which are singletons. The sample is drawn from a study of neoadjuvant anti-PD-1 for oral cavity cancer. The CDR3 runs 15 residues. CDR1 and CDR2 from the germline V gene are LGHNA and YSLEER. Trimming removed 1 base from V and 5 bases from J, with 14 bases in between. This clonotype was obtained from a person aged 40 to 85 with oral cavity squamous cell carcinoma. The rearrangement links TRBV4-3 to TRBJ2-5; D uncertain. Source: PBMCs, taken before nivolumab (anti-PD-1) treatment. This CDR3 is CASSQVRSSRETQYF. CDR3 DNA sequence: TGCGCCAGCAGCCAAGTTAGGTCTTCTCGGGAGACCCAGTACTTC.